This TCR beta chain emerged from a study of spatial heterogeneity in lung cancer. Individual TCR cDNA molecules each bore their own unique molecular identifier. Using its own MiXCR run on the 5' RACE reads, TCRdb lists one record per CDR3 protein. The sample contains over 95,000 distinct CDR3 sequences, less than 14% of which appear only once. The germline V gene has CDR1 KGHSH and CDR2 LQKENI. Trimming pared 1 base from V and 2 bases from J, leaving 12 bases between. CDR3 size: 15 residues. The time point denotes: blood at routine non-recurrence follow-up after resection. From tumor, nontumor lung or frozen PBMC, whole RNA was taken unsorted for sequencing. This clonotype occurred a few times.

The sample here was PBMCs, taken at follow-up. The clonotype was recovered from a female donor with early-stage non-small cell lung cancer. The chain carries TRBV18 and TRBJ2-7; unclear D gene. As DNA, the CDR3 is TGTGCCAGCTCACCACTAGACATATCCACCTACGAGCAGTACTTC. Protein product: CASSPLDISTYEQYF.